Listed below are T cell receptor beta chains from one sample, sequenced in a study of blood T cell repertoires in COVID-19. Profiled with immunoSEQ multiplex PCR; TCRdb holds only in-frame clones, not every one. The repertoire includes fewer than 500,000 clones, 87% of them detected once, and nearly 2% sits in the top ten. The sequenced material came from PBMCs or T cells enriched from blood (not recorded which). Receptors originate from a woman between 18 and 29 years old with acute COVID-19. Both conserved end residues are part of each CDR3. A D gene is named only where the DNA matches it firmly. Size values are once, few and many counts, or a class for expanded clones, and some rows have none.

V gene	D gene	clone size	J gene	CDR3 protein	CDR3 DNA
TRBV3-1/TRBV3-2	TRBD1	-	TRBJ2-7	CASSYRQGVAQQYF	TGTGCCAGCAGCTACAGACAGGGGGTTGCGCAGCAGTACTTC
TRBV27	-	-	TRBJ1-5	CASSRHPQESNQPQHF	TGTGCCAGCAGTCGCCATCCCCAAGAGAGCAATCAGCCCCAGCATTTT
TRBV9	-	-	TRBJ1-5	CASSADSYPQPQHF	TGTGCCAGCAGCGCGGACAGCTATCCTCAGCCCCAGCATTTT
TRBV6-2/TRBV6-3	-	-	TRBJ2-6	CASSPTRGAGANVLTF	TGTGCCAGCAGTCCCACTCGGGGTGCTGGGGCCAACGTCCTGACTTTC
TRBV27	TRBD1	-	TRBJ1-5	CASRHYPTGGGEPQHF	TGTGCCAGCAGACATTATCCTACAGGGGGCGGAGAGCCCCAGCATTTT
TRBV29-1	-	-	TRBJ2-1	CSVKGLGQDYNEQFF	TGCAGCGTTAAGGGACTCGGACAGGATTACAATGAGCAGTTCTTC
TRBV2	TRBD2	-	TRBJ2-3	CASYGGKVGTDTQYF	TGTGCCAGCTACGGGGGGAAGGTCGGCACAGATACGCAGTATTTT
TRBV5-6	-	-	TRBJ2-7	CASSLLGHSYEQYF	TGTGCCAGCAGCTTGCTGGGGCATTCTTACGAGCAGTACTTC
TRBV9	TRBD1	once	TRBJ2-1	CASRDGDSVNEQFF	TGTGCCAGCCGTGATGGGGACAGCGTAAATGAGCAGTTCTTC
TRBV5-4	-	-	TRBJ2-1	CASNPSSGNNEQFF	TGTGCCAGCAACCCTTCGTCGGGAAACAATGAGCAGTTCTTC
TRBV7-2	TRBD2	-	TRBJ2-5	CASSLALASGEETQYF	TGTGCCAGCAGCTTAGCCTTGGCTAGCGGGGAAGAGACCCAGTACTTC
TRBV19	-	-	TRBJ1-4	CATRRGQTGKLFF	TGTGCCACCAGAAGGGGCCAGACAGGAAAACTGTTTTTT
TRBV24-1	TRBD2	-	TRBJ2-1	CATSDFSSGPQPDEQFF	TGTGCCACCAGTGATTTTTCTAGCGGTCCTCAGCCGGATGAGCAGTTCTTC
TRBV18	-	-	TRBJ1-3	CASSPTEGNTIYF	TGTGCCAGCTCACCGACAGAAGGAAACACCATATATTTT
TRBV10-3	-	once	TRBJ1-4	CAISGVPGADEKLFF	TGTGCCATCAGTGGGGTGCCAGGGGCGGATGAAAAACTGTTTTTT
TRBV6-5	TRBD2	-	TRBJ2-1	CASSFLAGDVDEQFF	TGTGCCAGCAGTTTTCTAGCGGGAGACGTCGATGAGCAGTTCTTC
TRBV27	-	-	TRBJ1-5	CASSLSKGDQPQHF	TGTGCCAGCAGTTTATCGAAAGGGGATCAGCCCCAGCATTTT
TRBV5-1	TRBD1	-	TRBJ2-3	CASSLGQGRDTQYF	TGCGCCAGCAGCTTAGGACAGGGACGAGATACGCAGTATTTT
TRBV5-1	-	-	TRBJ2-5	CASRFYDSGKWRASLETQYF	TGCGCCAGCAGATTTTACGATTCGGGGAAGTGGCGGGCATCTCTCGAGACCCAGTACTTC
TRBV27	TRBD1	-	TRBJ1-4	CASSSRRQGVEKLFF	TGTGCCAGCAGTTCCCGTCGACAGGGGGTGGAAAAACTGTTTTTT